One sample yielded the 21 T cell receptor beta chains listed below, sequenced in a study of T-cell reconstitution after alpha-beta-depleted transplantation in children. The TCRbeta library was prepared with unique molecular identifiers. TCRdb reanalysed the PCR reads using MiXCR and keeps one entry per CDR3 protein. Among around 420,000 distinct CDR3 sequences listed, around 16% were seen once. The material was PBMCs, mostly from graft donor cells, obtained 360 days after TCRalphabeta/CD19-depleted stem cell transplant. These TCRs come from a boy younger than two who had a stem cell transplant for Wiskott-Aldrich syndrome, so the T cells may come from the graft donor.

This clonotype was counted between two and nine times. One junction end does not reproduce the germline sequence, and a read error may be involved. V usage is TRBV7-9 and J usage is TRBJ2-1, with 8 bases fitting TRBD1. The CDR3 is 12 residues long. Germline V gene lookup returns CDR1 SEHNR and CDR2 FQNEAQ (reference sequence). The CDR3 reads CASSLAGTGPTF. The DNA of the CDR3 is TGTGCCAGCAGCTTAGCCGGGACAGGCCCTACCTTC. The entire variable domain, with the rest obtained from reference TRBV7-9 and TRBJ2-1, is as follows: DTGVSQNPRHKITKRGQNVTFRCDPISEHNRLYWYRQTLGQGPEFLTYFQNEAQLEKSRLLSDRFSAERPKGSFSTLEIQRTEQGDSAMYLCASSLAGTGPTFGPGTRLTVL.

This clonotype was recorded a few times. The J gene is TRBJ2-1, the V gene TRBV20-1; 10 nucleotides line up with TRBD2. CDR3 size: 13 residues. V trimming: 6 bases; J trimming: 11 bases; junction bases outside the gene matches: 10. Germline loops: CDR1 DFQATT, CDR2 SNEGSKA (reference sequence). DNA of the CDR3: TGCAGTGCCAGATTAGCGGGGGGTCATAAGCAGTTCTTC. It yields the protein CSARLAGGHKQFF.

DNA for the CDR3: TGTGCCAGCAGCTTAGCCAATCAATTCTCCGAGGCCCAGTACTTC. Translating it yields CASSLANQFSEAQYF. The chain couples TRBV7-2 to TRBJ2-5; D unclear. The V gene lost 0 bases and the J gene lost 9 bases, with 17 bases spanning the gap. Germline V lookup: CDR1 SGHTA, CDR2 FQGNSA. CDR3 size: 15 residues.

The chain recombines TRBV3-1 with TRBJ1-6; TRBD1 agrees at 11 bases. J gave up 8 bases and V 4 bases, and 1 base lay outside the gene matches. The CDR3 runs 14 residues. The germline V gene encodes CDR1 LGHDT and CDR2 YNNKEL (reference sequence). The CDR3 loop reads CASSRTGGDSPLHF. For the CDR3, the DNA is TGTGCCAGCAGCCGGACAGGGGGCGATTCACCCCTCCACTTT.

This rearrangement joins TRBV7-2 to TRBJ2-7, with TRBD2 as a possible D gene (6 bases). The V gene's germline CDR1 is SGHTA and CDR2 FQGNSA. Deletions cut 3 bases from V and 0 bases from J, with 9 bases between. CDR3 length: 14 amino acids. This chain's CDR3 is CASSFGGNSYEQYF. In DNA, the CDR3 is TGTGCCAGCAGCTTCGGCGGGAACTCCTACGAGCAGTACTTC.

The chain recombines TRBV11-2 with TRBJ2-7; the match to TRBD1 covers 8 bases. The length of the CDR3 is 16 residues. CDR1 is SGHAT, CDR2 FQNNGV, per germline. J lost 5 bases, V lost 2 bases, and 11 bases had no gene match. The CDR3 region has the DNA TGTGCCAGCAGCTTAATACCGACGGGGACAGGCAACGAGCAGTACTTC. Encoded protein: CASSLIPTGTGNEQYF.

This sequence joins TRBV10-3 and TRBJ2-1; D perhaps matches TRBD2 (6 bases). In germline, CDR1 is ENHRY, CDR2 SYGVKD. The CDR3 is 14 residues long. V dropped 8 bases and J dropped 0 bases, with 11 bases sitting between them. CDR3 residues: CAIAGQSSYNEQFF. The DNA of the CDR3 is TGTGCCATCGCGGGGCAGAGCTCCTACAATGAGCAGTTCTTC.

The chain links TRBV15 to TRBJ2-3, with D possibly being TRBD2 (6 bases). This CDR3 is 14 amino acids long. The V gene's germline CDR1 is LNHNV and CDR2 YYDKDF (reference sequence). V lost 6 bases, J lost 1 base, and 11 bases lay in between. The CDR3 DNA reads TGTGCCACCAGTTTTAGCGGACGCACAGATACGCAGTATTTT. Translating it yields CATSFSGRTDTQYF.

The sample holds a few counts of this clonotype. The rearrangement joins TRBV5-1 to TRBJ2-2; 7 nucleotides match TRBD1. The J segment lost 7 bases and the V segment lost 0 bases, leaving 6 bases of the junction unmatched. The CDR3 is 15 amino acids. Germline CDR1 and CDR2: SGHRS and YFSETQ. The CDR3 DNA follows: TGCGCCAGCAGCTTGGATGAGGGGGCTAGCGGGGAGCTGTTTTTT. It yields the protein CASSLDEGASGELFF.

The chain is built from TRBV7-2 and TRBJ2-7, with 9 bases identical to TRBD1. This CDR3 has 14 amino acids. Germline CDR1 is SGHTA and CDR2 is FQGNSA. The ends lost 3 bases at V and 1 base at J; junction bases unmatched: 1. The CDR3: CASSFDRGSYEQYF. The CDR3 coding sequence is TGTGCCAGCAGCTTTGACAGGGGGTCCTACGAGCAGTACTTC. Full variable domain (outside the CDR3, taken from reference TRBV7-2 and TRBJ2-7): GAGVSQSPSNKVTEKGKDVELRCDPISGHTALYWYRQSLGQGLEFLIYFQGNSAPDKSGLPSDRFSAERTGGSVSTLTIQRTQQEDSAVYLCASSFDRGSYEQYFGPGTRLTVT.

There are a few counts of this clonotype. This chain connects TRBV7-9 to TRBJ2-7; tentative D call: TRBD1 (6 bases). Germline V gene sequence: CDR1 SEHNR, CDR2 FQNEAQ (reference sequence). V lost 5 bases, J lost 4 bases, and 21 bases lay in between. The CDR3 runs to 16 residues. The CDR3 DNA sequence: TGTGCCAGCAGCGATCGAACAGGGCTAGATTCTTACGAGCAGTACTTC. Translation gives CASSDRTGLDSYEQYF.

V and J are TRBV25-1 and TRBJ2-2, with D perhaps TRBD1 or TRBD2 (6 bases each). From germline, CDR1 is MGHDK and CDR2 SYGVNS. The germline V and J ends were trimmed by 8 bases and 6 bases, with 25 bases remaining between them. The CDR3 consists of 17 residues. In DNA, the CDR3 is TGTGCCAGCCGACCTCCCGCTCGGGGGACAAGGTCCGGGGAGCTGTTTTTT. Translating gives CASRPPARGTRSGELFF.

This clonotype was counted between two and nine times. The J gene is TRBJ2-4, the V gene TRBV12-3 or TRBV12-4, with 8 bases that match TRBD2. The V and J ends lost 3 bases and 6 bases, in that order; junction bases with no gene match: 4. CDR3 length equals 14 residues. The CDR3 DNA reads as TGTGCCAGCAGTTTGTTAGCGGGGATAAACATTCAGTACTTC. It translates to CASSLLAGINIQYF.

This chain joins TRBV12-3 or TRBV12-4 and TRBJ2-7, with 9 bases that match TRBD1. The CDR3 runs to 16 residues. After removal of 6 bases from V and 4 bases from J, the junction contained 13 bases not matched to a gene. CDR3 coding DNA: TGTGCCAGCAGATACAATACAGGGGGCGGGATATACGAGCAGTACTTC. Protein: CASRYNTGGGIYEQYF.

This clonotype was observed a few times. The chain employs TRBV7-2 and TRBJ2-1; 11 bases map to TRBD2. This CDR3 is 15 amino acids long. Germline assignment: CDR1 SGHTA and CDR2 FQGNSA. V lost 2 bases and J lost 6; bases outside the gene matches: 3. CDR3 sequence reads: CASSLTSGSRNEQFF. The CDR3 DNA reads TGTGCCAGCAGCTTAACTAGCGGGAGCCGCAATGAGCAGTTCTTC.

This chain uses TRBV20-1 with TRBJ2-2; the match to TRBD2 covers 9 bases. This CDR3 region has 15 residues. Germline V CDR1 and CDR2: DFQATT, SNEGSKA (reference sequence). Trimming removed 5 bases from V and 3 bases from J; junction bases left unmatched: 7. The CDR3 coding sequence is TGCAGTGCTCTCCGGACTAGCGCCTACACCGGGGAGCTGTTTTTT. It specifies CSALRTSAYTGELFF.

The V call is TRBV4-1, the J call TRBJ2-4; TRBD2 agrees at 7 bases. Germline V CDR1 and CDR2: MGHRA, YSYEKL. Trimming cost V 4 bases and J 1 base; bases outside gene matches: 7. This CDR3 contains 16 residues. The CDR3 loop is CASSPLGRGAKNIQYF. CDR3 in DNA: TGCGCCAGCAGCCCCCTGGGGCGGGGGGCCAAAAACATTCAGTACTTC.

This clonotype has only a few counts. This chain's CDR3 is CASSLGGGTGSTNYGYTF. As DNA, the CDR3 is TGTGCCAGCAGTTTGGGTGGGGGAACAGGGTCAACCAACTATGGCTACACCTTC. This rearrangement joins TRBV12-3 or TRBV12-4 to TRBJ1-2; D might be TRBD1 (6 bases). The CDR3 length is 18 residues. V lost 3 bases and J lost 2, with 22 bases in between.

This clonotype was seen many times. The chain links TRBV5-5 to TRBJ2-1; TRBD1 is a possible D gene (5 bases). V lost 0 bases and J 9 bases, leaving 13 bases between the germline ends. Germline V CDR1 and CDR2: SGHKS, YYEKEE (reference sequence). The CDR3 has 14 amino acids. CDR3 DNA: TGTGCCAGCAGCTTGGGAGGCAGGGTGGGTGAGCAGTTCTTC. Its translation is CASSLGGRVGEQFF.

The gene calls are TRBV7-6 and TRBJ2-1, with 9 bases that match TRBD2. Germline V gene lookup returns CDR1 SGHVS and CDR2 FNYEAQ. The CDR3 sequence is 18 residues long. V shed 7 bases, J shed 0 bases, and the junction held 13 bases outside the gene matches. The CDR3 nucleotides read TGTGCCAGCAACCGAATAACCTTTAGCGGGAGCTCCTACAATGAGCAGTTCTTC. Protein: CASNRITFSGSSYNEQFF.

This clonotype showed up just a few times. V usage is TRBV2 and J usage is TRBJ2-5; TRBD1 matches 9 bases. Germline V gene sequence: CDR1 SNHLY, CDR2 FYNNEI. V shed 6 bases, J shed 4 bases, and the junction held 12 bases outside the gene matches. The CDR3 consists of 16 residues. The CDR3 DNA reads as TGTGCCAGCAGGGGAAGGGGGGACAGGGCTCCAGAGACCCAGTACTTC. Translated, it gives CASRGRGDRAPETQYF.